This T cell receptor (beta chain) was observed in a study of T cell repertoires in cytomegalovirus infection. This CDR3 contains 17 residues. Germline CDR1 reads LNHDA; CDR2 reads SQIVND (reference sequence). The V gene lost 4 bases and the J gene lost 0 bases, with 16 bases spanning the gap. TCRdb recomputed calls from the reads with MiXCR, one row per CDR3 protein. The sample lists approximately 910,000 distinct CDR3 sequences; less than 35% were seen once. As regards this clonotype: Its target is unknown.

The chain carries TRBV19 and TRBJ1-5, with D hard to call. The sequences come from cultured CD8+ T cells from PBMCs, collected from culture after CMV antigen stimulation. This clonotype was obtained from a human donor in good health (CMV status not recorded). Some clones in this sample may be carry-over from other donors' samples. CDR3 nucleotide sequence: TGTGCCAGTAGTACCGGTCCCACTTTTTTTAGCAATCAGCCCCAGCATTTT. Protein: CASSTGPTFFSNQPQHF.